This T cell receptor (beta chain) was sequenced in a study of identical twins. This clonotype was found many times. What it binds is unknown. The junction does not match germline at one end; this may be a read error. Unique molecular identifiers were in the cDNA, with template-switch universal primer binding. TCRdb independently ran MiXCR on the 5' RACE reads; one entry per CDR3 protein. The sample lists around 220,000 distinct CDR3 sequences, over 9.5% seen once, with 10% in the top ten. Notes on the study in general: An excess of low generation probability was shown by twin-shared out-of-frame alpha sequences. Insertions were fewer in abundant cord blood beta clonotypes, whereas memory repertoires showed none of this pattern.

Germline CDR1 is DFQATT and CDR2 is SNEGSKA (reference sequence). The CDR3 has 15 amino acids. The sample comprised memory T cells sorted from blood. The V call is TRBV20-1, the J call TRBJ2-5; D is possibly TRBD2 (5 bases). This receptor was obtained from a middle-aged man in good health. The CDR3 loop reads CSARDVDSAIETQYF. CDR3 bases: TGCAGTGCCAGAGATGTGGATAGCGCGATAGAGACCCAGTACTTC.